Listed below are T cell receptor beta chains from one sample, sequenced in a study of T cells after yellow fever vaccination. One entry per CDR3 protein results from TCRdb running MiXCR on the 5' RACE reads. Here the sample spans some 400,000 distinct CDR3 sequences, around 20% being singletons. The sequencing here drew on PBMCs, taken before the yellow fever booster vaccination. These receptors originate from a man younger than 30 who received the YFV17D yellow fever vaccine. The CDR3 runs from the conserved cysteine through the conserved F or W. A D gene is named only where the DNA matches it firmly. Only part of the rows carry a size: once, few, many, or a class if the clone is expanded.

V,J,D,size,DNA,CDR3
TRBV20-1,TRBJ2-7,NA,many,TGCAGTGCTAGAGCGACAGGCCCTCGCGACGAGCAGTACTTC,CSARATGPRDEQYF
TRBV12-3/TRBV12-4,TRBJ2-7,NA,NA,TGTGCCAGCAGCTCAACCGGGGGCATTGGCGAGCAGTACTTC,CASSSTGGIGEQYF
TRBV9,TRBJ2-7,NA,few,TGTGCCAGCAGCGTGAGGCCGGGGGTTAACTCCTACGAGCAGTACTTC,CASSVRPGVNSYEQYF
TRBV5-1,TRBJ2-1,NA,few,TGCGCCAGCAGCTTGGCCGGAAAGGGGGGATCGAATGAGCAGTTCTTC,CASSLAGKGGSNEQFF
TRBV11-2,TRBJ2-3,NA,once,TGTGCCAGCAGCTTAGTGGCCTTAACTTCAGATACGCAGTATTTT,CASSLVALTSDTQYF
TRBV20-1,TRBJ1-5,NA,many,TGCAGTGCTAGGACAGAAGGCAATCAGCCCCAGCATTTT,CSARTEGNQPQHF
TRBV20-1,TRBJ2-3,NA,NA,TGCAGTGCTTGGGCCCGAGGCGGCACAGATACGCAGTATTTT,CSAWARGGTDTQYF
TRBV4-2,TRBJ2-3,NA,NA,TGTGCCAGCAGCCAAGTGGAGCGCACAGATACGCAGTATTTT,CASSQVERTDTQYF
TRBV10-3,TRBJ2-1,NA,NA,TGTGCCATCAGTGGGGAGGTTGGGGTCCGCAACAATGAGCAGTTCTTC,CAISGEVGVRNNEQFF
TRBV15,TRBJ1-1,NA,few,TGTGCCACCAGCATGGGTCCTGAAGCTTTCTTT,CATSMGPEAFF
TRBV18,TRBJ1-1,TRBD1,NA,TGTGCCAGCAAGACAGGGAGTGGTGACACTGAAGCTTTCTTT,CASKTGSGDTEAFF
TRBV15,TRBJ1-5,NA,NA,TGTGCCACCAGCAGAGTTCGGGGGTTGGGCAATCAGCCCCAGCATTTT,CATSRVRGLGNQPQHF
TRBV27,TRBJ2-7,TRBD2,few,TGTGCCAGCAGCCAATGGGGGGGTACGCCCTTAAGGCAGTACTTC,CASSQWGGTPLRQYF
TRBV20-1,TRBJ1-1,NA,few,TGCAGTGCTAGGGGCTACGAGGGACTCAACACTGAAGCTTTCTTT,CSARGYEGLNTEAFF
TRBV7-9,TRBJ1-1,NA,few,TGTGCCAGCAGCTTACGGGTTGGCACTGAAGCTTTCTTT,CASSLRVGTEAFF
TRBV10-3,TRBJ2-1,TRBD2,many,TGTGCCATCAGTGGCACTAGCGGGGCTGTAGGGGAGCAGTTCTTC,CAISGTSGAVGEQFF
TRBV12-3/TRBV12-4,TRBJ1-1,NA,few,TGTGCCAGCAACCAAGGCTTGAACACTGAAGCTTTCTTT,CASNQGLNTEAFF
TRBV5-1,TRBJ2-3,NA,many,TGTGCCAGCAGCTTAGCGAACACAGATACGCAGTATTTT,CASSLANTDTQYF
TRBV20-1,TRBJ2-3,NA,few,TGCAGTGCAGCGGCCACAGATACGCAGTATTTT,CSAAATDTQYF
TRBV27,TRBJ1-3,TRBD1,NA,TGTGCCAGCCCTAAGTCCCCAGGGGGCCGAAACACCATATATTTT,CASPKSPGGRNTIYF
TRBV4-1,TRBJ2-7,NA,few,TGCGCCAGCAGCCAGGCGGTGGGCATCCTCCTAAGCGAGCAGTACTTC,CASSQAVGILLSEQYF
TRBV29-1,TRBJ2-2,TRBD2,NA,TGCAGCGTGGGACTAGCGGGGGGCACCGGGGAGCTGTTTTTT,CSVGLAGGTGELFF
TRBV25-1,TRBJ1-4,NA,NA,TGTGCCAGCAGTGGGTATGAAAAACTGTTTTTT,CASSGYEKLFF
TRBV10-1,TRBJ2-5,TRBD1,NA,TGCGCCAGCAGTGCGGACAGGCGGCCAGAGACCCAGTACTTC,CASSADRRPETQYF
TRBV4-1,TRBJ2-5,NA,NA,TGCGCCAGCAGCCAACCCACGGTCCAAGAGACCCAGTACTTC,CASSQPTVQETQYF
TRBV7-2,TRBJ1-6,NA,NA,TGTGCCAGCAGCCCCCAGAAGGATAATTCACCCCTCCACTTT,CASSPQKDNSPLHF